The clone carrying this TCR beta chain was observed a few times. The target antigen is unknown. The data stem from a study of response to subunit inactivated influenza vaccine. Study-wide findings and caveats: The authors put forward the suggestion that each seasonal influenza vaccination may bring in only a limited number of new T cells.

TCRdb re-called the RT-PCR reads through MiXCR, storing one row per CDR3 protein. The sample consists of approximately 290,000 distinct CDR3 sequences, approximately 20% of them appearing once. Trimming took 0 bases from V and 11 from J; bases not matched to a gene: 12. CDR1 SGDLS and CDR2 YYNGEE come from the germline V gene. The CDR3 spans 16 residues. Sequenced here: PBMCs from blood, sampled about 19 months after vaccination. The rearrangement joins TRBV9 to TRBJ1-4, with 8 bases aligning to TRBD1. This TCR came from a man aged 50 to 69 who received an inactivated influenza vaccine. The CDR3: CASSVGIDRGRGKLFF. CDR3 nucleotide sequence: TGTGCCAGCAGCGTAGGAATCGACAGGGGCCGTGGGAAACTGTTTTTT. The full variable domain, completed using reference TRBV9 and TRBJ1-4, is DSGVTQTPKHLITATGQRVTLRCSPRSGDLSVYWYQQSLDQGLQFLIQYYNGEERAKGNILERFSAQQFPDLHSELNLSSLELGDSALYFCASSVGIDRGRGKLFFGSGTQLSVL.